The clone carrying this T cell receptor beta chain was seen just once. Its antigen is not known. The CDR3 is 15 amino acids. Germline assignment: CDR1 SGHDT and CDR2 YYEEEE. Trimming left V 3 bases short and J 5 bases short, with 18 bases between. The cDNA had a unique molecular identifier and a template-switch universal primer site. TCRdb used MiXCR to reprocess the 5' RACE reads, holding one entry per CDR3 protein. The top ten hold approximately 0.95% of the sample, which has 400,000 to 650,000 distinct CDR3 sequences, approximately 22% seen once. This entry comes from a study of identical twins. Whole-study findings and limits: Invariant MAIT and iNKT cells could partly confound zero-insertion analyses.

Healthy Caucasians, and only they, were the donors. Separately, the same data were catalogued under a study of T cells expressing NK-cell markers. That work states: Of the CD8+ T cells in five or six donors, about 1.0-7.0% belonged to dominant NKG2C+ clonotypes.

The sequence was obtained from a woman aged 18-35 years in good health. The sequenced sample consisted of CD4+ T cells sorted from blood. The chain combines TRBV5-6 with TRBJ2-7; possibly TRBD1 for D (6 bases). CDR3 in DNA: TGTGCCAGCAGCTGGCTTGGAACAGGGCTACACGAGCAGTACTTC. This translates into CASSWLGTGLHEQYF.